This T cell receptor (beta chain) was captured in a study of blood T cell repertoires in COVID-19 (TCRdb year 2020). Regarding the complete study: Samples covering the acute and convalescent phases of COVID-19 were provided by collaborators in the United States, Italy and Spain. Deeply sampled blood TCRbeta repertoires from subjects exposed to, actively infected with, or recovered from COVID-19 were included in the dataset. HLA class I and class II types, where available, came from metadata supplied by the sample provider rather than from assay-based typing. The material from the prospective study consisted of cDNA or gDNA derived from T cells, B-cell-depleted T cells, or PBMCs. A freely available public database, intended as a resource for researchers studying the immune response to SARS-CoV-2, is where the repertoires were released. The samples were drawn from two sources: the first 160 participants of the ongoing ImmuneRACE study, and 1,200 or so subjects contributed by 6 global collaborators. Nearly every sample came with metadata listing a de-identified subject ID, COVID-19 status, age in years and sex. Study-wide findings and limitations: How much clinical and demographic metadata was included differed by source and by participant, and the metadata was provided uncurated.

The immunoSEQ Assay, a bias-controlled multiplex PCR, was used to amplify TCRbeta CDR3 regions from genomic DNA. Processing in the source paper ran as follows. The number of nucleated cells in each sample was estimated from the amplification of reference gene primers within the assay. Sequence reads were collapsed and filtered to measure the absolute abundance of every unique TCRbeta CDR3 rearrangement. For each sample, productive Simpson clonality was calculated by taking the square root of Simpson's diversity index across productive rearrangements. TCRdb took over this immuneACCESS table, retaining in-frame rearrangements with V and J assigned. Such tables are incomplete; in checked studies, under half of the missing clones stem from an unresolved V gene, and the remainder is unexplained. That table is the source of V, J and clone size, and D and trimming were worked out from the DNA. The sample includes approximately 300,000 clones, with almost 90% observed a single time. The ten largest clones take up about 4.5% of the sample.

Participants in the prospective study were enrolled through a virtual design, were aged roughly 18 to 100 years, and lived in roughly 24 United States geographic areas. In the prospective study, participants were assigned to cohorts based on the clinical history participants reported in a screening survey and a study questionnaire. In the prospective study, mobile phlebotomists collected whole blood, serum and a nasopharyngeal or oropharyngeal swab from each participant. Prospective study participants could optionally give additional blood draws and questionnaires over an approximately two-month period. Before DNA extraction, blood samples from the prospective study were shipped at room temperature or frozen. The table lists this clone with a count of one. Its antigen is not yet known. No base-level quality is on record; no much larger clone is a single base apart. From a lookup of the germline V gene, CDR1 and CDR2 are SQVTM and ANQGSEA. At the junction V is shortened by 0 bases and J by 1 base; bases outside the gene matches: 8. Counted from cysteine to phenylalanine, this CDR3 has 16 amino acids. The kept DNA is CDR3 alone, 48 bases in frame from the first base.

The TCR comes from a woman between 18 and 29 years old with acute COVID-19. Material for sequencing was PBMCs or T cells enriched from blood (not recorded which). The V gene is TRBV29-1 and the J gene is TRBJ2-7; 8 nucleotides in the junction match TRBD1. The DNA sequence is as follows: TGCAGCGTTGAAGATGGGACAGGTACTATTTCCTACGAGCAGTACTTC. It codes for CSVEDGTGTISYEQYF.